This T cell receptor (beta chain) was sequenced for a study of CXCR3-negative and CXCR3-positive naive CD8 T cells. Study information: For each library, about 1.5 +/- 0.3 million TRB reads were obtained, about 135 million in total. Findings and caveats of the study: Most assays used freshly isolated PBMCs, as cryopreservation partially reduced CXCR3.

Comments on this clonotype: Its antigen remains unknown.

Sorts performed in triplicate captured 250,000 to 350,000 cells each from every CD8+ T cell subset. By phenotype, naive CD8+ T cells were CD45RO-CCR7+CD27+CD95-. In preparing the TRB cDNA libraries, 5' RACE with UMI labels was used. TCRdb re-called the 5' RACE reads and gives one entry per CDR3 protein, without DNA. Here the sample table reports tens of thousands of distinct CDR3 sequences. Per the germline V gene, CDR1 is MDHEN and CDR2 is SYDVKM. The CDR3 is 15 amino acids. The receptor was isolated from a human donor in good health. Some clones in this sample may be carry-over from other donors' samples. V usage is TRBV28 and J usage is TRBJ2-2; TCRdb's assignment of TRBD2 cannot be checked, as there is no DNA. The specimen was naive CXCR3- CD8+ T cells from blood. Subset here: CD45RO-CCR7+CD27+CD95- naive CD8+ T cells lacking CXCR3 (TNR3-). CDR3 sequence: CASSLGRLNTGELFF. Drawing the rest from reference TRBV28 and TRBJ2-2, the complete variable domain is DVKVTQSSRYLVKRTGEKVFLECVQDMDHENMFWYRQDPGLGLRLIYFSYDVKMKEKGDIPEGYSVSREKKERFSLILESASTNQTSMYLCASSLGRLNTGELFFGEGSRLTVL.